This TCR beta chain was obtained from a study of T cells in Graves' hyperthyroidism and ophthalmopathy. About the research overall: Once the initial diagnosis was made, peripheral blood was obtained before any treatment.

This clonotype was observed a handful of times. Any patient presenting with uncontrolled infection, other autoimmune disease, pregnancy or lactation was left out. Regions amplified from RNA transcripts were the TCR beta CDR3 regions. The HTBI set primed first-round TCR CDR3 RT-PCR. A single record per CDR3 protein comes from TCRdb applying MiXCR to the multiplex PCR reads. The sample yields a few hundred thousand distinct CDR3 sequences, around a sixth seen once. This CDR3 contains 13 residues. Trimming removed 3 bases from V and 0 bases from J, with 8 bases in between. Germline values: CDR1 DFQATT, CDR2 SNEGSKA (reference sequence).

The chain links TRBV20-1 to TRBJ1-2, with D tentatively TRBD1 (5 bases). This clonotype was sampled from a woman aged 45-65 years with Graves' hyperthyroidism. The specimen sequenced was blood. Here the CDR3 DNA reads TGCAGTGCTAGGGGGGGAGCTAACTATGGCTACACCTTC. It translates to CSARGGANYGYTF.